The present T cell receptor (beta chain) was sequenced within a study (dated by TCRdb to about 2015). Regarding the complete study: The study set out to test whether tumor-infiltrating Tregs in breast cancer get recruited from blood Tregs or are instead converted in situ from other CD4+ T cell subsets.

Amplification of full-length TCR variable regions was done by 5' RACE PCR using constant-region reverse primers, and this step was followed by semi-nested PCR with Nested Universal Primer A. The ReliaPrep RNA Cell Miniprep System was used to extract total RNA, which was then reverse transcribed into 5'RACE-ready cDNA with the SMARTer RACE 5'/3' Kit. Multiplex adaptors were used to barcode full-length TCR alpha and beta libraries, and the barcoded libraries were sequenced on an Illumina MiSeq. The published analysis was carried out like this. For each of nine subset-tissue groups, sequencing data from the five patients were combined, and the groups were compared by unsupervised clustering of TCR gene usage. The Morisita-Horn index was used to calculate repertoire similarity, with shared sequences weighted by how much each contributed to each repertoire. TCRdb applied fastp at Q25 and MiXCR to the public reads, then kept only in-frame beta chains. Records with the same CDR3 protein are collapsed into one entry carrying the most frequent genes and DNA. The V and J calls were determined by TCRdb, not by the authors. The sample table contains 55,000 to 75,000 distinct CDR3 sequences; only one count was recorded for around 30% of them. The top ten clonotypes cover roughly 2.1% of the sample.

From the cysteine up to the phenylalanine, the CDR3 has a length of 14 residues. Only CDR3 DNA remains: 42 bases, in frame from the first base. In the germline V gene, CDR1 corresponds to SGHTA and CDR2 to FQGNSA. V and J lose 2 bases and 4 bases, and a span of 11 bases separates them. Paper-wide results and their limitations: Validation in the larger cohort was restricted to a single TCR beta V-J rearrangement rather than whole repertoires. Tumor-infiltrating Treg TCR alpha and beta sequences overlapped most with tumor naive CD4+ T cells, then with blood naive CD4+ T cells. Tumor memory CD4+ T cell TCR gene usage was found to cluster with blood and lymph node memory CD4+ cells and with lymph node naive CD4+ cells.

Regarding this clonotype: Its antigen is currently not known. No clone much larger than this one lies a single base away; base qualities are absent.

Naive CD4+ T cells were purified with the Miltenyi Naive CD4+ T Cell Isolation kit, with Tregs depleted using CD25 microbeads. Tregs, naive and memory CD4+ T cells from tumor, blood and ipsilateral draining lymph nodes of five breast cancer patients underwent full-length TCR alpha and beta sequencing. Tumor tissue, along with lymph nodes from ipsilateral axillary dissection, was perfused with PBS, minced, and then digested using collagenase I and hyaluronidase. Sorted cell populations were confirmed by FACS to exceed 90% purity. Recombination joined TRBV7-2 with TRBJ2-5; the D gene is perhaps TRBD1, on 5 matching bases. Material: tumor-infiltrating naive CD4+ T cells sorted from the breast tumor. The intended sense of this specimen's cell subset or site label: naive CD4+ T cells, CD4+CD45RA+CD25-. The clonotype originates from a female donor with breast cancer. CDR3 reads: CASSLPNRRETQYF. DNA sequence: TGTGCCAGCAGCTTACCTAACAGGAGAGAGACCCAGTACTTC.